This is a list of T cell receptor beta chains from one sample in a study of response to subunit inactivated influenza vaccine. TCRdb fed the RT-PCR reads into MiXCR, producing one record per CDR3 protein. This sample has 600,000 to 700,000 distinct CDR3 sequences, with around 15% found just once. Sequencing was performed on PBMCs from blood, taken around two weeks before vaccination. Receptors were obtained from a man aged 45-65 years who received an inactivated influenza vaccine. The CDR3 runs from the conserved cysteine through the conserved F or W. D genes are given only for firm matches. Size tells how often a clone was seen (once, few, many) or the class of an expanded clone, and some rows leave it out.

>.|TRBJ2-1|TRBV7-7|TRBD2
CASSLVGGAENEQFF
TGTGCTAGCAGCTTAGTGGGAGGGGCGGAGAATGAGCAGTTCTTC
>many|TRBJ1-6|TRBV7-2|.
CASSLSHSSYNSPLHF
TGTGCCAGCAGCTTATCTCACAGCTCCTATAATTCACCCCTCCACTTT
>many|TRBJ2-3|TRBV7-9|.
CASSLAADTQYF
TGCGCCAGCAGCTTGGCCGCAGATACGCAGTATTTT
>few|TRBJ2-1|TRBV10-3|TRBD2
CAISVRAGGPGNEQFF
TGTGCCATCAGTGTTCGAGCGGGAGGGCCTGGCAATGAGCAGTTCTTC
>.|TRBJ2-4|TRBV6-2/TRBV6-3|TRBD2
CASSPRRGGGHQDSKNIQYF
TGTGCCAGCAGCCCCAGGCGGGGCGGGGGGCACCAAGACTCCAAAAACATTCAGTACTTC
>.|TRBJ2-3|TRBV5-1|.
CASSLARRADTQYF
TGCGCCAGCAGCTTGGCCCGGAGGGCAGATACGCAGTATTTT
>few|TRBJ2-2|TRBV7-2|.
CASSLIRGVGELFF
TGTGCCAGCAGCTTAATTAGGGGAGTCGGGGAGCTGTTTTTT
>.|TRBJ2-5|TRBV4-2|TRBD1
CASNPVYYRDRGLGRETQYF
TGTGCCAGCAACCCAGTTTATTACCGGGACAGGGGGCTGGGTAGGGAGACCCAGTACTTC
>.|TRBJ1-2|TRBV5-1|.
CASSFRGANYGYTF
TGCGCCAGCAGCTTCAGGGGAGCTAACTATGGCTACACCTTC
>.|TRBJ2-1|TRBV10-3|.
CATSADNNEQFF
TGTGCCACCTCGGCGGACAACAATGAGCAGTTCTTC
>.|TRBJ2-1|TRBV7-9|TRBD2
CASSSGLAFYNEQFF
TGTGCCAGCAGCTCGGGACTAGCGTTCTACAATGAGCAGTTCTTC
>.|TRBJ2-7|TRBV3-1|.
CASSWGLMDEQYF
TGTGCCAGCAGCTGGGGGCTGATGGACGAGCAGTACTTC
>.|TRBJ1-1|TRBV15|.
CATRGPAEAFF
TGTGCCACCAGGGGGCCGGCTGAAGCTTTCTTT
>few|TRBJ1-5|TRBV5-1|TRBD1
CASSLAAGGTQPQHF
TGCGCCAGCAGCTTGGCGGCAGGGGGGACTCAGCCCCAGCATTTT
>few|TRBJ2-7|TRBV18|.
CATARQAISYEQYF
TGTGCCACCGCCCGTCAGGCCATCTCCTACGAGCAGTACTTC
>.|TRBJ2-1|TRBV10-2|TRBD2
CATLAGDAYNERFF
TGCGCCACCTTAGCGGGGGACGCCTACAATGAGCGGTTCTTC
>.|TRBJ2-1|TRBV10-3|TRBD2
CAISPPQTSGNHNEQFF
TGTGCCATCAGTCCCCCCCAGACTAGCGGGAACCACAATGAGCAGTTCTTC
>few|TRBJ2-5|TRBV6-5|.
CASSLRLDGETQYF
TGTGCCAGCAGTTTAAGGTTGGATGGAGAGACCCAGTACTTC
>.|TRBJ2-5|TRBV3-1|.
CASSQGKETQYF
TGTGCCAGCAGCCAGGGGAAAGAGACCCAGTACTTC
>.|TRBJ2-7|TRBV6-2/TRBV6-3|TRBD2
CASMGGSPYEQYF
TGTGCCAGCATGGGCGGGAGCCCCTACGAGCAGTACTTC
>few|TRBJ1-5|TRBV10-3|.
CAISIDSNQPQHF
TGTGCCATCAGCATTGATAGCAATCAGCCCCAGCATTTT
>few|TRBJ2-5|TRBV12-3/TRBV12-4|TRBD2
CASSLASRLAGTQETQYF
TGTGCCAGCAGTTTAGCGAGCCGGCTAGCGGGTACCCAAGAGACCCAGTACTTC
>few|TRBJ1-2|TRBV20-1|TRBD1
CSAREGDRDPYGYTF
TGCAGTGCTAGAGAGGGGGACAGGGACCCCTATGGCTACACCTTC
>.|TRBJ2-7|TRBV12-3/TRBV12-4|.
CASSLSPRRSEQYF
TGTGCCAGCAGTTTATCTCCCAGGAGGTCCGAGCAGTACTTC
>.|TRBJ2-2|TRBV5-1|.
CASSGARNTGELFF
TGCGCCAGCAGTGGGGCACGGAACACCGGGGAGCTGTTTTTT
>few|TRBJ2-7|TRBV7-9|TRBD1
CASAGTGVGEQYF
TGTGCTTCCGCGGGGACAGGGGTGGGGGAGCAGTACTTC
>many|TRBJ1-4|TRBV5-1|.
CASSLGATNEKLFF
TGTGCCAGCAGTTTGGGAGCAACTAATGAAAAACTGTTTTTT
>.|TRBJ2-5|TRBV10-3|TRBD2
CAISRGLAGGETQYF
TGTGCCATCAGTAGGGGACTAGCGGGAGGAGAGACCCAGTACTTC
>.|TRBJ2-3|TRBV2|.
CARRTESTDTQYF
TGTGCCAGACGGACAGAAAGCACAGATACGCAGTATTTT
>few|TRBJ2-5|TRBV30|.
CAAQKGRETQYF
TGTGCCGCCCAAAAAGGAAGAGAGACCCAGTACTTC
>few|TRBJ2-1|TRBV2|.
CASSEQGSPYNEQFF
TGTGCCAGCAGTGAACAAGGATCCCCTTACAATGAGCAGTTCTTC
>.|TRBJ2-1|TRBV5-1|TRBD1
CASSSGQGDALKFF
TGCGCCAGCAGCTCAGGACAGGGCGATGCGTTGAAGTTCTTC
>few|TRBJ1-6|TRBV3-1|.
CASSHDLGRRGSPLHF
TGTGCCAGCAGCCACGACCTTGGACGGCGTGGTTCACCCCTCCACTTT
>.|TRBJ2-3|TRBV11-1|.
CASSLGDVGTFPSTDTQYF
TGTGCCAGCAGCTTAGGTGACGTAGGGACATTCCCTAGCACAGATACGCAGTATTTT
>.|TRBJ2-2|TRBV5-1|.
CASSYDKWNTGELFF
TGCGCCAGCAGTTATGACAAGTGGAACACCGGGGAGCTGTTTTTT
>few|TRBJ1-5|TRBV5-5|TRBD1
CASSLAGGAWSNQPQHF
TGTGCCAGCAGCTTGGCAGGGGGCGCTTGGAGCAATCAGCCCCAGCATTTT
>once|TRBJ2-7|TRBV7-6|.
CASSPRVLSYEQYF
TGTGCCAGCAGCCCCAGGGTATTGTCCTACGAGCAGTACTTC
>.|TRBJ2-1|TRBV24-1|TRBD2
CATSDFGLAGNEQFF
TGTGCCACCAGTGATTTTGGACTAGCGGGTAATGAGCAGTTCTTC
>once|TRBJ1-1|TRBV5-6|.
CASSSTPNRVLNTEAFF
TGTGCCAGCAGCTCAACCCCCAACAGGGTACTGAACACTGAAGCTTTCTTT
>.|TRBJ2-3|TRBV5-5|.
CASSEGGVSITDTQYF
TGTGCCAGCAGCGAGGGGGGAGTGTCGATCACAGATACGCAGTATTTT
>many|TRBJ2-1|TRBV5-1|TRBD2
CASSRRTSGSSDEQFF
TGCGCCAGCAGCCGACGGACTAGCGGGAGTTCCGATGAGCAGTTCTTC
>many|TRBJ2-2|TRBV5-1|.
CASSPGPSDTGELFF
TGCGCCAGCAGCCCCGGGCCCAGTGACACCGGGGAGCTGTTTTTT
>.|TRBJ1-5|TRBV20-1|.
CSAREGYSNQPQHF
TGCAGTGCTAGAGAGGGGTATAGCAATCAGCCCCAGCATTTT
>.|TRBJ2-5|TRBV6-2/TRBV6-3|.
CASSPRGSSETQYF
TGTGCCAGCAGCCCCCGAGGAAGCTCGGAGACCCAGTACTTC
>.|TRBJ2-5|TRBV20-1|.
CSASRTDGIQYF
TGCAGTGCTTCCCGGACAGACGGGATCCAGTACTTC
>.|TRBJ2-7|TRBV12-3/TRBV12-4|.
CGSSFGRKSSYEQYF
TGTGGCAGCAGTTTCGGGCGCAAGAGCTCCTACGAGCAGTACTTC
>.|TRBJ2-3|TRBV28|.
CASSSPLLDLYF
TGTGCCAGCAGTTCCCCCCTTTTGGACCTATATTTT
>.|TRBJ2-5|TRBV10-3|.
CAISEAGETQYF
TGTGCCATCAGTGAGGCTGGTGAGACCCAGTACTTC
>.|TRBJ2-2|TRBV28|.
CASSPGQLNTGELFF
TGTGCCAGCAGTCCCGGACAACTGAACACCGGGGAGCTGTTTTTT
>few|TRBJ2-2|TRBV4-2|.
CASSPTGPTGELFF
TGTGCCAGCAGCCCTACCGGGCCCACCGGGGAGCTGTTTTTT